This T cell receptor beta chain was obtained from a study of blood T cell repertoires in COVID-19. Study in general: Nucleic acid was either cDNA or gDNA, and it came from T cells, B-cell-depleted T cells, or PBMCs.

The study assigned cohorts using participant-reported clinical history. The germline V gene encodes CDR1 KGHDR and CDR2 SFDVKD. This CDR3 has 18 residues. The ends lost 7 bases at V and 0 bases at J; junction bases unmatched: 10. This table comes from immunoSEQ multiplex PCR, and its TCRdb copy is limited to in-frame clones, with some not included. The table has hundreds of thousands of clones, approximately 88% seen once. The source is a woman in her thirties or forties with acute COVID-19. Sequencing was done on a sample of PBMCs or T cells enriched from blood (not recorded which). The gene calls are TRBV24-1 and TRBJ2-1, with 11 bases lining up with TRBD2. CDR3 loop: CATSLAGLAESSYNEQFF. In DNA form, the CDR3 reads TGTGCCACCAGCCTAGCGGGACTAGCGGAAAGCTCCTACAATGAGCAGTTCTTC.